The next 4 T cell receptor beta chains were all read from a single sample in a study of blood T cell repertoires in COVID-19. The method was immunoSEQ multiplex PCR; TCRdb's version includes in-frame clones alone and lacks a portion of them. The sample contains under 200,000 clones, 75% to 90% of which appear only once. Sequences were obtained from PBMCs or T cells enriched from blood (not recorded which). The receptor source for this set is a woman between 18 and 30 years old who had recovered from COVID-19.

The gene calls are TRBV7-9 and TRBJ1-1; tentative D call: TRBD1 (5 bases). Germline loops: CDR1 SEHNR, CDR2 FQNEAQ (reference sequence). The CDR3 is 13 amino acids. V gave up 4 bases and J gave up 1 base, with 7 bases separating them. In DNA, the CDR3 is TGTGCCAGCAGCTATACAGGGAACACTGAAGCTTTCTTT. Protein sequence: CASSYTGNTEAFF.

This chain connects TRBV2 to TRBJ2-6, with 14 bases fitting TRBD2. The V gene end was trimmed by 4 bases and the J gene end by 4 bases; junction bases not matched to a gene: 9. This CDR3 is built from 19 residues. The V gene's germline CDR1 is SNHLY and CDR2 FYNNEI. CDR3 sequence: CASSGGLAGGSGGANVLTF. Written as DNA, the CDR3 is TGTGCCAGCAGTGGAGGACTAGCGGGAGGATCGGGAGGGGCCAACGTCCTGACTTTC.

The chain couples TRBV29-1 to TRBJ2-1; weak D call: TRBD1 (6 bases). This CDR3 region has 15 residues. V lost 6 bases, J lost 0 bases, and 15 bases lay in between. From germline, CDR1 is SQVTM and CDR2 ANQGSEA. CDR3 in amino acids: CSVARVGGSYNEQFF. The CDR3 region has the DNA TGCAGCGTCGCTAGGGTAGGGGGCTCCTACAATGAGCAGTTCTTC.

The J gene is TRBJ2-7, the V gene TRBV5-4, with 10 bases lining up with TRBD1. CDR1 SGHNT and CDR2 YYREEE come from the germline V gene (reference sequence). The CDR3 runs to 15 residues. Trimming took 1 base from V and 5 from J; bases not matched to a gene: 6. The CDR3 bases are TGTGCCAGCAGCTTGACAGGACAGGGGGAACACGAGCAGTACTTC. This translates into CASSLTGQGEHEQYF.